This T cell receptor beta chain originates from a study of response to subunit inactivated influenza vaccine. Study results and limitations: That few new T cells are recruited by each seasonal influenza vaccination was the authors' suggestion.

From the RT-PCR reads, TCRdb called clonotypes with MiXCR, one entry per CDR3 protein. The sample has around 470,000 distinct CDR3 sequences; 6.5% to 8% are singletons. Of note for this clonotype: The antigen remains undetermined.

V lost 0 bases and J 5 bases, leaving 14 bases between the germline ends. The CDR3 totals 15 residues. CDR1 SGHRS and CDR2 YFSETQ come from the germline V gene. The sample here was PBMCs from blood, taken approximately 25 months after vaccination. The rearrangement uses TRBV5-1 and TRBJ1-2; D may be TRBD1 (6 bases). The sequence was obtained from a man aged 45-69 years who received an inactivated influenza vaccine. For the CDR3, the DNA is TGCGCCAGCAGCTTGGGGCTGGACAGAATTTATGGCTACACCTTC. The encoded protein is CASSLGLDRIYGYTF.